Each of the 20 T cell receptor beta chains below was sequenced from the same sample in a study of blood T cells in healthy people across ages. Alongside a J-beta primer mix, a sample-barcoded 5' primer served in a second PCR lasting about 7 to 11 cycles. Via MiXCR, TCRdb re-called the 5' RACE reads, giving one row per CDR3 protein. The top ten clones hold over 20% of a sample with around 970,000 distinct CDR3 sequences, roughly 51% of them seen once. Material for sequencing was blood. The receptor source for this set is a woman aged 55-70 years in good health.

This chain links TRBV4-1 with TRBJ2-7; 8 bases are shared with TRBD2. This CDR3 has 15 amino acids. CDR1 MGHRA and CDR2 YSYEKL come from the germline V gene. The trim removed 4 bases at V and 7 bases at J, leaving 12 bases unmatched. CDR3 region: CASSPGTSGDREQYF. The CDR3 coding sequence is TGCGCCAGCAGCCCAGGCACTAGCGGAGATCGGGAGCAGTACTTC.

The chain recombines TRBV20-1 with TRBJ2-7; D is unclear. Germline V gene lookup returns CDR1 DFQATT and CDR2 SNEGSKA (reference sequence). Trimming left V 3 bases short and J 2 bases short, with 8 bases between. The CDR3 length is 12 residues. This chain's CDR3 is CSARQLTYEQYF. The CDR3 nucleotides read TGCAGTGCTAGGCAGTTGACCTACGAGCAGTACTTC.

V is TRBV28 and J is TRBJ1-1; no reliable D call. Trimming pared 5 bases from V and 8 bases from J, leaving 6 bases between. The CDR3 length is 10 residues. Germline CDR1 is MDHEN and CDR2 is SYDVKM. CDR3 sequence reads: CASSTTEAFF. In DNA, the CDR3 is TGTGCCAGCAGTACTACCGAAGCTTTCTTT.

The CDR3 coding sequence is TGCAGCCTCAAAACCGCAAACAGGGGTTCCCAAGAGACCCAGTACTTC. Protein sequence: CSLKTANRGSQETQYF. The chain links TRBV29-1 to TRBJ2-5; 7 bases are shared with TRBD1. The V and J ends lost 8 bases and 1 base, in that order; junction bases with no gene match: 16. Per the germline V gene, CDR1 is SQVTM and CDR2 is ANQGSEA. This CDR3 region has 16 residues.

V is TRBV4-1 and J is TRBJ2-3; D not resolved. CDR1 is MGHRA, CDR2 YSYEKL, per germline. V lost 0 bases, J lost 4 bases, and 8 bases lay in between. The CDR3 is made up of 14 amino acids. The CDR3 DNA is TGCGCCAGCAGCCAAGAATTCTTAGCAGATACGCAGTATTTT. Amino acids: CASSQEFLADTQYF.

This chain connects TRBV7-7 to TRBJ2-1; 8 bases fit TRBD2. The CDR3 contains 14 residues. V shed 2 bases and J 9 bases; nucleotides not matched to a gene: 6. From germline, CDR1 is SSHAT and CDR2 FNYEAQ (reference sequence). Written as DNA, the CDR3 is TGTGCCAGCAGCTTACAGCGGGAGTTCGGTGAGCAGTTCTTC. Translating gives CASSLQREFGEQFF.

Regarding this clonotype: A much bigger clone sits one base away, suggesting this may be a read error. The V and J genes are TRBV29-1 and TRBJ2-5, with D unresolved. Germline V gives CDR1 SQVTM, CDR2 ANQGSEA. The CDR3 spans 11 residues. The V gene lost 4 bases and the J gene lost 11 bases, with 14 bases spanning the gap. The CDR3 DNA reads TGCAGCGTTGTCACGTACCGTGAGCAGTACTTC. This sequence encodes CSVVTYREQYF.

The chain has TRBV12-3 or TRBV12-4 and TRBJ2-6; D is unresolved. V lost 6 bases and J 13 bases, leaving 13 bases between the germline ends. This CDR3 contains 12 residues. CDR3 in amino acids: CASRMVDLVLTF. CDR3 nucleotides: TGTGCCAGCAGAATGGTAGACTTGGTCCTGACTTTC.

The chain is built from TRBV7-6 and TRBJ1-4; no firm D call. The CDR3 consists of 15 residues. Germline CDR1 is SGHVS and CDR2 is FNYEAQ. V was cut by 2 bases and J by 3 bases, with 10 bases left in between. CDR3 in amino acids: CASSLRAGSNEKLFF. CDR3 in DNA: TGTGCCAGCAGCTTACGGGCGGGGTCTAATGAAAAACTGTTTTTT.

The chain couples TRBV4-2 to TRBJ1-1; D is uncertain. This CDR3 spans 15 amino acids. Germline CDR1 and CDR2: LGHNA and YNFKEQ. V was pared by 4 bases and J by 1 base, with 13 bases between. CDR3 sequence reads: CASSPILTRNTEAFF. The CDR3 DNA follows: TGTGCCAGCAGCCCGATATTAACAAGGAACACTGAAGCTTTCTTT.

The CDR3 DNA sequence: TGTGCCAGCAGACAAATAAACGTCAGGGGGCGAAGTAACTATGGCTACACCTTC. Protein product: CASRQINVRGRSNYGYTF. This chain uses TRBV11-2 with TRBJ1-2; 8 nucleotides line up with TRBD1. The V segment lost 6 bases and the J segment 1 base; nucleotides outside the gene matches: 16. The CDR3 has 18 residues. Per the germline V gene, CDR1 is SGHAT and CDR2 is FQNNGV.

The chain has TRBV5-1 and TRBJ2-7; 8 nucleotides line up with TRBD2. This CDR3 comprises 16 residues. The V gene's germline CDR1 is SGHRS and CDR2 YFSETQ. Losses at the gene ends were 0 bases for V and 0 bases for J; bases not matched to a gene: 5. This chain's CDR3 is CASSLAVLADSYEQYF. CDR3 bases: TGCGCCAGCAGCTTGGCCGTACTAGCGGACTCCTACGAGCAGTACTTC. The complete variable domain, with remaining parts taken from reference TRBV5-1 and TRBJ2-7, reads KAGVTQTPRYLIKTRGQQVTLSCSPISGHRSVSWYQQTPGQGLQFLFEYFSETQRNKGNFPGRFSGRQFSNSRSEMNVSTLELGDSALYLCASSLAVLADSYEQYFGPGTRLTVT.

This clonotype has a handful of counts. The V gene is TRBV29-1, the J gene TRBJ2-7; 9 nucleotides agree with TRBD1. V lost 7 bases to trimming and J lost 6 bases; unmatched junction nucleotides: 7. There are 12 residues in the CDR3. CDR1 SQVTM and CDR2 ANQGSEA come from the germline V gene. Here the CDR3 DNA reads TGCAGCGCCGGGACAGGGTTCTCCGAGCAGTACTTC. Protein product: CSAGTGFSEQYF.

This chain links TRBV6-5 with TRBJ2-3; a weak D match, TRBD2 (6 bases). The CDR3 loop spans 15 amino acids. CDR1 and CDR2 (germline): MNHEY, SVGAGI. With 1 base removed from V and 6 bases from J, the gap between germline ends came to 14 bases. The CDR3 DNA reads TGTGCCAGCAGTTACTTTTTCGGGAGTCCCGATACGCAGTATTTT. This gives the protein CASSYFFGSPDTQYF.

This clonotype was observed once. The chain has TRBV6-6 and TRBJ1-1; D perhaps matches TRBD1 (5 bases). CDR3 length equals 16 residues. Germline V gene sequence: CDR1 MNHNY, CDR2 SVGAGI (reference sequence). The V end was cut by 5 bases, the J end by 1 base, with 17 bases between. This CDR3 is CASSPRQKHSNTEAFF. The CDR3 DNA is TGTGCCAGCAGTCCGCGACAGAAGCATTCGAACACTGAAGCTTTCTTT.

This clonotype was recorded only once. The genes are TRBV4-2 and TRBJ2-7; no definite D call. The V gene's germline CDR1 is LGHNA and CDR2 YNFKEQ. This CDR3 has 15 amino acids. The V end lost 3 bases, the J end lost 4 bases, and 16 bases lay between the germline ends. The DNA of the CDR3 is TGTGCCAGCAGCCAGCCTAGGGATTTTTCGTACGAGCAGTACTTC. Amino acids: CASSQPRDFSYEQYF.

This chain joins TRBV3-1 and TRBJ2-5; TRBD2 matches 8 bases. CDR1 and CDR2 from the germline V gene are LGHDT and YNNKEL (reference sequence). This CDR3 has 15 amino acids. Unmatched junction bases numbered 10, after V lost 5 bases and J lost 5 bases. CDR3 coding DNA: TGTGCCAGCAGCAATCGACGAGCGGGAGTGGAGACCCAGTACTTC. It translates to CASSNRRAGVETQYF.

This chain joins TRBV12-3 or TRBV12-4 and TRBJ2-7; 12 positions match TRBD2. CDR3 length: 15 amino acids. The V gene end was trimmed by 5 bases and the J gene end by 5 bases; junction bases not matched to a gene: 7. The CDR3 DNA is TGTGCCAGCAGTCAATCTAGCGGGAGGGTACACGAGCAGTACTTC. Its protein product is CASSQSSGRVHEQYF.

There are a few counts of this clonotype. This sequence joins TRBV15 and TRBJ2-7, with a tentative D call TRBD1 (5 bases). Per the germline V gene, CDR1 is LNHNV and CDR2 is YYDKDF (reference sequence). The CDR3 contains 13 residues. Between the trimmed V and J ends, which lost 2 bases and 6 bases, there was a span of 11 bases. CDR3 nucleotide sequence: TGTGCCACCAGCAGATCCAGGGCCTCCGAGCAGTACTTC. Protein product: CATSRSRASEQYF.

The V call is TRBV20-1, the J call TRBJ1-2; perhaps TRBD1 as D (5 bases). The germline CDR1 and CDR2 sequences are DFQATT and SNEGSKA (reference sequence). This CDR3 has 11 amino acids. V shed 6 bases and J shed 7 bases, with 12 bases lying between them. The CDR3 here is CSAPDIGGYTF. CDR3 sequence (DNA): TGCAGTGCGCCGGACATAGGTGGCTACACCTTC.